The 32 T cell receptor beta chains reported below all come from one sample, sequenced in a study of blood T cell repertoires in COVID-19. Measured with immunoSEQ multiplex PCR; TCRdb has only the in-frame clones, and not every one. The sample carries 250,000 to 350,000 clones, more than 85% recorded once. The sequencing sample was made of PBMCs or T cells enriched from blood (not recorded which). Source of these receptors: a woman in her twenties or thirties who had recovered from COVID-19.

The chain combines TRBV7-8 with TRBJ1-2; 12 nucleotides match TRBD1. The CDR3 spans 16 residues. The trim removed 4 bases at V and 7 bases at J, leaving 10 bases unmatched. Germline V gene lookup returns CDR1 SGHVS and CDR2 FQNEAQ. The CDR3 is CASSSSPGQGARGYTF. The CDR3 nucleotides read TGTGCCAGCAGCTCAAGTCCGGGACAGGGGGCGCGTGGCTACACCTTC.

Here the CDR3 DNA reads TGTGCCAGCAGCGCTAGCGGGGGCATAGCCAAAAACATTCAGTACTTC. Protein: CASSASGGIAKNIQYF. The rearrangement uses TRBV7-9 and TRBJ2-4, with 10 bases identical to TRBD2. The CDR3 covers 16 residues. The J segment lost 0 bases and the V segment lost 5 bases, leaving 4 bases of the junction unmatched. CDR1 and CDR2 (germline): SEHNR, FQNEAQ (reference sequence).

V gene TRBV19 combines with J gene TRBJ2-3, with 7 bases that match TRBD1. Per germline, CDR1 LNHDA and CDR2 SQIVND (reference sequence). With V trimmed by 0 bases and J by 6 bases, 12 bases remained unmatched. The CDR3 spans 17 residues. The CDR3 nucleotides are TGTGCCAGTAGTATAGATGGACAGGAACGCATAACGGATACGCAGTATTTT. It translates to CASSIDGQERITDTQYF.

This clone was detected only once. The chain is built from TRBV6-5 and TRBJ1-4; perhaps TRBD1 as D (6 bases). Germline V gene lookup returns CDR1 MNHEY and CDR2 SVGAGI. V lost 6 bases and J lost 6, with 17 bases in between. The CDR3 is made up of 15 amino acids. CDR3: CASRGWDKGHEKLFF. Written as DNA, the CDR3 is TGTGCCAGCAGGGGTTGGGACAAGGGGCATGAAAAACTGTTTTTT.

The chain is built from TRBV19 and TRBJ1-1; TRBD1 matches 8 bases. The trim removed 0 bases at V and 8 bases at J, leaving 14 bases unmatched. CDR1 and CDR2 (germline): LNHDA, SQIVND (reference sequence). The CDR3 is 17 residues long. CDR3 sequence (DNA): TGTGCCAGTAGTATAGATCCCCGGGCTACAGGACAGGGAGAAGCTTTCTTT. Protein product: CASSIDPRATGQGEAFF.

The chain carries TRBV28 and TRBJ2-1, with a possible D match to TRBD1 (6 bases). Between the trimmed V and J ends, which lost 6 bases and 13 bases, there was a span of 16 bases. This CDR3 is 12 amino acids long. The V gene's germline CDR1 is MDHEN and CDR2 SYDVKM. The CDR3 DNA follows: TGTGCCAGCAGACTCACAGGGTCCAGCCAGTTCTTC. Its protein product is CASRLTGSSQFF.

V gene TRBV30 combines with J gene TRBJ1-2; TRBD1 matches at 10 bases. The junction had 3 bases not matched to a gene; V was cut back by 0 bases and J by 8 bases. The CDR3 is 13 residues long. Germline V gene lookup returns CDR1 GTSNPN and CDR2 SVGIG (reference sequence). As DNA, the CDR3 is TGTGCCTGGAGTGTAGGGACAGGGGAAGGCTACACCTTC. Translated: CAWSVGTGEGYTF.

The chain recombines TRBV5-4 with TRBJ2-7; 7 bases agree with TRBD1. CDR3 length: 14 amino acids. With 0 bases clipped from V and 2 bases from J, the junction kept 2 bases outside the gene matches. The germline V gene has CDR1 SGHNT and CDR2 YYREEE (reference sequence). Here the CDR3 DNA reads TGTGCCAGCAGCTTGGCCGGGACAGCCTACGAGCAGTACTTC. As protein: CASSLAGTAYEQYF.

The sample holds many counts of this clone. The sample has other DNA sequences that encode this CDR3 too. CDR3: CASSSQGEETQYF. As DNA, the CDR3 is TGTGCCAGTAGTTCCCAGGGGGAAGAGACCCAGTACTTC. This chain joins TRBV19 and TRBJ2-5; 7 nucleotides agree with TRBD1. This CDR3 contains 13 residues. Germline values: CDR1 LNHDA, CDR2 SQIVND (reference sequence). J lost 3 bases, V lost 5 bases, and 3 bases had no gene match.

V and J are TRBV18 and TRBJ2-6, with a weak D call TRBD1 (6 bases). V was clipped by 0 bases and J by 1 base, with 19 bases between them. The germline V gene encodes CDR1 KGHSH and CDR2 LQKENI. CDR3 length: 20 residues. This CDR3 is CASSPPQVDRARSGANVLTF. The DNA of the CDR3 is TGTGCCAGCTCACCACCCCAAGTGGACAGAGCGCGTTCTGGGGCCAACGTCCTGACTTTC.

The genes are TRBV20-1 and TRBJ1-2; 7 bases align to TRBD1. V was pared by 3 bases and J by 5 bases, with 3 bases of the junction left unmatched. Germline CDR1 is DFQATT and CDR2 is SNEGSKA (reference sequence). CDR3 size: 12 residues. CDR3 in amino acids: CSASPGQYGYTF. The DNA of the CDR3 is TGCAGTGCTAGTCCGGGACAGTATGGCTACACCTTC.

The chain carries TRBV25-1 and TRBJ2-7; possibly TRBD2 for D (6 bases). This CDR3 region has 16 residues. Trimming cost V 0 bases and J 1 base, with 13 bases left between them. CDR1 MGHDK and CDR2 SYGVNS come from the germline V gene. The DNA of the CDR3 is TGTGCCAGCAGTGAATACCGGGAAGCGGGTTCCTACGAGCAGTACTTC. Translating it yields CASSEYREAGSYEQYF.

This clone is a singleton in its sample. The V and J genes are TRBV2 and TRBJ1-1; no reliable D call. This CDR3 is 15 amino acids long. Germline V gene sequence: CDR1 SNHLY, CDR2 FYNNEI. V was clipped by 1 base and J by 3 bases, with 12 bases between them. The CDR3 protein is CASSEGTGFDTEAFF. Written as DNA, the CDR3 is TGTGCCAGCAGTGAAGGTACGGGTTTTGACACTGAAGCTTTCTTT.

V gene TRBV28 combines with J gene TRBJ2-2, with 9 bases aligning to TRBD2. Germline V gene sequence: CDR1 MDHEN, CDR2 SYDVKM. There are 13 residues in the CDR3. With V trimmed by 10 bases and J by 0 bases, 0 bases remained unmatched. CDR3 loop: CAIAGANTGELFF. For the CDR3, the DNA is TGTGCCATAGCGGGAGCGAACACCGGGGAGCTGTTTTTT.

V is TRBV29-1 and J is TRBJ2-5; the match to TRBD2 covers 16 bases. The CDR3 runs to 16 residues. Germline V gene sequence: CDR1 SQVTM, CDR2 ANQGSEA. V shed 5 bases and J 4 bases; nucleotides not matched to a gene: 7. CDR3 nucleotide sequence: TGCAGCGTTCAGGGACTAGCGGGAGGGCCGGGAGAGACCCAGTACTTC. This codes for CSVQGLAGGPGETQYF.

This clone was seen once. The chain carries TRBV6-4 and TRBJ2-1; 7 bases fit TRBD2. Germline V CDR1 and CDR2: MRHNA, SNTAGT. The junction had 8 bases not matched to a gene; V was cut back by 5 bases and J by 7 bases. The CDR3 totals 14 residues. The CDR3 region has the DNA TGTGCCAGCAGTACCGGGACTAACCGGAATGAGCAGTTCTTC. It translates to CASSTGTNRNEQFF.

V gene TRBV24-1 combines with J gene TRBJ1-5; D might be TRBD1 (5 bases). Per germline, CDR1 KGHDR and CDR2 SFDVKD. Trimming took off 4 bases at V and 9 bases at J, with 15 bases between the two ends. This CDR3 has 14 residues. CDR3 sequence reads: CATSDPTAGRPQHF. CDR3 in DNA: TGTGCCACCAGTGACCCGACCGCAGGGCGGCCCCAGCATTTT.

The rearrangement joins TRBV18 to TRBJ1-2; D ambiguous. V was pared by 3 bases and J by 7 bases, with 9 bases between. The CDR3 extends over 12 amino acids. Germline V gives CDR1 KGHSH, CDR2 LQKENI. The CDR3 sequence: CASSPPNGGYTF. The CDR3, as DNA: TGTGCCAGCTCACCCCCTAACGGTGGCTACACCTTC.

The chain combines TRBV18 with TRBJ1-2; 9 nucleotides line up with TRBD1. The CDR3 runs to 13 residues. Germline CDR1 reads KGHSH; CDR2 reads LQKENI. After removal of 8 bases from V and 2 bases from J, the junction contained 3 bases not matched to a gene. CDR3 coding DNA: TGTGCCAGCCAAGGACAGGGGAACTATGGCTACACCTTC. This translates into CASQGQGNYGYTF. The variable domain in full, with the rest retrieved from reference TRBV18 and TRBJ1-2, is NAGVMQNPRHLVRRRGQEARLRCSPMKGHSHVYWYRQLPEEGLKFMVYLQKENIIDESGMPKERFSAEFPKEGPSILRIQQVVRGDSAAYFCASQGQGNYGYTFGSGTRLTVV.

This chain connects TRBV27 to TRBJ2-7; 7 nucleotides line up with TRBD1. V gave up 2 bases and J gave up 3 bases; unmatched junction bases: 10. The CDR3 spans 16 residues. Germline CDR1 is MNHEY and CDR2 is SMNVEV (reference sequence). CDR3 sequence reads: CASSLNLGRGFYEQYF. The CDR3 DNA reads TGTGCCAGCAGTTTAAATTTGGGCAGGGGGTTCTACGAGCAGTACTTC.

This chain uses TRBV30 with TRBJ2-3, with 8 bases identical to TRBD2. The CDR3 totals 14 residues. Germline V CDR1 and CDR2: GTSNPN, SVGIG (reference sequence). Trimming took 1 base from V and 4 from J; bases not matched to a gene: 4. This chain's CDR3 is CAWSGTSIADTQYF. CDR3 sequence (DNA): TGTGCCTGGAGTGGGACTAGCATCGCAGATACGCAGTATTTT.

The V call is TRBV6-5, the J call TRBJ1-1; TRBD1 matches at 7 bases. J was trimmed by 4 bases and V by 6 bases; bases with no gene match: 5. Per germline, CDR1 MNHEY and CDR2 SVGAGI. The CDR3 length is 13 residues. CDR3 DNA sequence: TGTGCCAGCAGGAGGGGGCTAGGCACTGAAGCTTTCTTT. This codes for CASRRGLGTEAFF.

The chain has TRBV24-1 and TRBJ2-1; 10 bases agree with TRBD2. With 1 base clipped from V and 5 bases from J, the junction kept 1 base outside the gene matches. The CDR3 runs to 15 residues. CDR1 KGHDR and CDR2 SFDVKD come from the germline V gene. The CDR3 region is CATSDLTSGNNEQFF. The CDR3 DNA is TGTGCCACCAGTGATTTAACTAGCGGGAACAATGAGCAGTTCTTC.

The J gene is TRBJ2-1, the V gene TRBV7-3, with TRBD2 identical over 14 bases. Germline-derived CDR1 and CDR2 are SGHTA and FQGTGA. The ends lost 5 bases at V and 5 bases at J; junction bases unmatched: 11. The CDR3 runs 18 residues. The CDR3 protein is CASSQGTSGGHTHNEQFF. The CDR3 nucleotides are TGTGCCAGCAGCCAGGGGACTAGCGGGGGACATACACACAATGAGCAGTTCTTC.

This chain links TRBV28 with TRBJ2-1; 10 positions match TRBD2. This CDR3 spans 16 amino acids. Trimming took 7 bases from V and 0 from J; bases not matched to a gene: 6. Germline V lookup: CDR1 MDHEN, CDR2 SYDVKM. The CDR3 spells CASKPSGGRSYNEQFF. The CDR3 DNA sequence: TGTGCCAGCAAACCTAGCGGGGGCCGCTCCTACAATGAGCAGTTCTTC.

The rearrangement joins TRBV27 to TRBJ2-7; weak D call: TRBD2 (5 bases). The V end was cut by 2 bases, the J end by 2 bases, with 7 bases between. This CDR3 comprises 13 residues. Germline CDR1 MNHEY, CDR2 SMNVEV (reference sequence). The CDR3 DNA is TGTGCCAGCAGTTTAGGACTGGCCTACGAGCAGTACTTC. Protein sequence: CASSLGLAYEQYF.

This clone has more than one count but fewer than ten. The chain employs TRBV19 and TRBJ2-7, with 7 bases lining up with TRBD1. V gave up 4 bases and J gave up 3 bases; unmatched junction bases: 9. The CDR3 covers 15 residues. Per the germline V gene, CDR1 is LNHDA and CDR2 is SQIVND (reference sequence). The CDR3 here is CASSTKTGFGYEQYF. DNA of the CDR3: TGTGCCAGTAGTACTAAGACAGGGTTTGGCTACGAGCAGTACTTC.

The chain recombines TRBV20-1 with TRBJ2-5; weak D call: TRBD2 (7 bases). The CDR3 covers 15 residues. V dropped 3 bases and J dropped 5 bases, with 19 bases sitting between them. Germline V gene lookup returns CDR1 DFQATT and CDR2 SNEGSKA (reference sequence). The CDR3 DNA is TGCAGTGCTAGTTTTGCGGGGGCGCGAGTGGAGACCCAGTACTTC. It specifies CSASFAGARVETQYF.

The J gene is TRBJ1-2, the V gene TRBV13, with D hard to call. Trimming took off 4 bases at V and 2 bases at J, with 8 bases between the two ends. The length of the CDR3 is 13 residues. The germline gives CDR1 PRHDT, CDR2 FYEKMQ (reference sequence). The CDR3 reads CASSYSGNYGYTF. DNA for the CDR3: TGTGCCAGCAGCTACTCGGGAAACTATGGCTACACCTTC.

The chain combines TRBV6-5 with TRBJ1-2; D uncertain. This CDR3 contains 14 residues. V lost 0 bases and J 6 bases, leaving 11 bases between the germline ends. CDR1 is MNHEY and CDR2 is SVGAGI in the germline V gene. CDR3 amino acids: CASSYSRDSHGYTF. The CDR3 DNA reads as TGTGCCAGCAGTTACTCGAGGGATAGTCATGGCTACACCTTC.

The gene calls are TRBV9 and TRBJ2-7; a weak D match, TRBD2 (6 bases). V shed 2 bases and J shed 0 bases, with 12 bases lying between them. This CDR3 is built from 15 residues. Germline CDR1 is SGDLS and CDR2 is YYNGEE. In DNA form, the CDR3 reads TGTGCCAGCAGCGTCTCCCCGGGAGCCTCCTACGAGCAGTACTTC. It is translated as CASSVSPGASYEQYF.

The J gene is TRBJ1-1, the V gene TRBV5-6; 9 bases agree with TRBD1. This CDR3 has 17 amino acids. Trimming cost V 3 bases and J 5 bases; bases outside gene matches: 14. Germline loops: CDR1 SGHDT, CDR2 YYEEEE. CDR3 protein: CASSSVPGQGTRTEAFF. CDR3 nucleotides: TGTGCCAGCAGCTCCGTCCCGGGACAGGGAACAAGGACTGAAGCTTTCTTT.